Following are 25 T cell receptor beta chains from one sample sequenced in a study of blood T cell repertoires in COVID-19. The assay was immunoSEQ multiplex PCR, and TCRdb's table has in-frame clones only and misses some. The repertoire has some 240,000 clones, 80% to 85% of them found once; the top ten carry 1.5%. Sequencing was performed on peripheral blood. The receptors were sampled from a woman between 40 and 50 years old who had recovered from COVID-19.

J is TRBJ2-1 and V is TRBV7-3, with D possibly being TRBD1 (6 bases). CDR1 SGHTA and CDR2 FQGTGA come from the germline V gene. V was clipped by 0 bases and J by 5 bases, with 14 bases between them. The CDR3 spans 16 residues. CDR3 residues: CASSLTTGGGHNEQFF. In nucleotides, the CDR3 is TGTGCCAGCAGCTTAACGACTGGTGGGGGCCACAATGAGCAGTTCTTC.

The chain is built from TRBV6-6 and TRBJ2-2; TRBD2 matches 9 bases. The CDR3 consists of 16 residues. After removal of 5 bases from V and 4 bases from J, the junction contained 8 bases not matched to a gene. Germline assignment: CDR1 MNHNY and CDR2 SVGAGI (reference sequence). The CDR3 sequence is CASSPSGGGATGELFF. The CDR3 nucleotides are TGTGCCAGCAGTCCCTCGGGCGGGGGGGCCACCGGGGAGCTGTTTTTT.

The chain links TRBV7-2 to TRBJ1-1, with D possibly being TRBD1 (5 bases). The germline gives CDR1 SGHTA, CDR2 FQGNSA. The germline V and J ends were trimmed by 4 bases and 0 bases, with 12 bases remaining between them. The CDR3 is 15 residues long. In DNA, the CDR3 is TGTGCCAGCAGCTCAAGCGGGACGGTGAACACTGAAGCTTTCTTT. Translating it yields CASSSSGTVNTEAFF.

V gene TRBV4-1 combines with J gene TRBJ2-6; D is uncertain. This CDR3 has 16 amino acids. Germline V gives CDR1 MGHRA, CDR2 YSYEKL. Trimming removed 1 base at V and 1 base at J, with 8 bases between. The CDR3 spells CASSQAGRSGANVLTF. CDR3 nucleotide sequence: TGCGCCAGCAGCCAAGCTGGCAGATCTGGGGCCAACGTCCTGACTTTC.

The rearrangement links TRBV6-1 to TRBJ1-3; D is possibly TRBD1 (5 bases). The V gene lost 7 bases and the J gene lost 3 bases, with 16 bases spanning the gap. The CDR3 has 15 residues. In germline, CDR1 is MNHNS, CDR2 SASEGT. The DNA for the CDR3 is TGTGCCAGCACCCGGTGGGGGGAAATTGGAAACACCATATATTTT. This translates into CASTRWGEIGNTIYF.

This chain links TRBV20-1 with TRBJ1-2; D is undetermined. V was clipped by 6 bases and J by 0 bases, with 5 bases between them. This CDR3 contains 11 residues. Germline CDR1 reads DFQATT; CDR2 reads SNEGSKA (reference sequence). CDR3 sequence reads: CSAHANYGYTF. CDR3 in DNA: TGCAGTGCACACGCTAACTATGGCTACACCTTC.

The chain carries TRBV15 and TRBJ2-1; 10 bases line up with TRBD2. CDR1 and CDR2 from the germline V gene are LNHNV and YYDKDF (reference sequence). The CDR3 spans 15 residues. V lost 4 bases to trimming and J lost 5 bases; unmatched junction nucleotides: 5. CDR3 in DNA: TGTGCCACCAGCAAACGGACTAGCGGAAACAATGAGCAGTTCTTC. It encodes CATSKRTSGNNEQFF.

The rearrangement links TRBV7-9 to TRBJ1-2, with 7 bases matching TRBD1. Germline CDR1 and CDR2: SEHNR and FQNEAQ (reference sequence). J was trimmed by 6 bases and V by 4 bases; bases with no gene match: 5. The CDR3 is 13 amino acids. The CDR3 reads CASSSTGDHGYTF. The CDR3 nucleotides read TGTGCCAGCAGCTCCACAGGGGACCATGGCTACACCTTC. Looking up the rest from reference TRBV7-9 and TRBJ1-2 gives the full variable domain: DTGVSQNPRHKITKRGQNVTFRCDPISEHNRLYWYRQTLGQGPEFLTYFQNEAQLEKSRLLSDRFSAERPKGSFSTLEIQRTEQGDSAMYLCASSSTGDHGYTFGSGTRLTVV.

This clone was counted a few times. The J gene is TRBJ2-2, the V gene TRBV5-5; D is unresolved. Germline V lookup: CDR1 SGHKS, CDR2 YYEKEE (reference sequence). The CDR3 covers 15 residues. The germline V and J ends were trimmed by 1 base and 1 base, with 8 bases remaining between them. DNA for the CDR3: TGTGCCAGCAGCTTGTTTCCAGGGAACACCGGGGAGCTGTTTTTT. Translating it yields CASSLFPGNTGELFF.

J is TRBJ1-2 and V is TRBV29-1; tentatively, D is TRBD1 (6 bases). V gave up 6 bases and J gave up 2 bases, with 16 bases separating them. CDR1 and CDR2 from the germline V gene are SQVTM and ANQGSEA. The CDR3 covers 14 residues. CDR3 residues: CSVVTGFGNYGYTF. Here the CDR3 DNA reads TGCAGCGTGGTTACAGGGTTCGGAAACTATGGCTACACCTTC.

The V call is TRBV5-1, the J call TRBJ1-1, with unresolved D. The CDR3 has 15 residues. Per the germline V gene, CDR1 is SGHRS and CDR2 is YFSETQ. V dropped 3 bases and J dropped 0 bases, with 12 bases sitting between them. CDR3: CASSSSGEMNTEAFF. In DNA, the CDR3 is TGCGCCAGCAGCTCCTCCGGGGAGATGAACACTGAAGCTTTCTTT.

As for this clone: The same CDR3 can be traced to other DNA sequences in this sample. The V call is TRBV7-9, the J call TRBJ1-1, with no clear D. Trimming stripped 2 bases from V and 0 bases from J, with 4 bases between. The CDR3 runs 13 residues. Germline CDR1 and CDR2: SEHNR and FQNEAQ (reference sequence). CDR3 in amino acids: CASSLTVNTEAFF. CDR3 DNA: TGTGCCAGCAGCTTAACAGTGAACACTGAAGCTTTCTTT.

The V and J genes are TRBV15 and TRBJ2-6; a possible D gene is TRBD1 (5 bases). CDR1 and CDR2 (germline): LNHNV, YYDKDF (reference sequence). V lost 4 bases and J 0 bases, leaving 7 bases between the germline ends. This CDR3 spans 15 amino acids. CDR3 bases: TGTGCCACCAGCATCACAGGCTCTGGGGCCAACGTCCTGACTTTC. Protein: CATSITGSGANVLTF.

This rearrangement joins TRBV5-5 to TRBJ2-1, with D perhaps matching TRBD2 (5 bases). The V gene lost 3 bases and the J gene lost 7 bases, with 14 bases spanning the gap. The CDR3 length is 14 residues. Germline-derived CDR1 and CDR2 are SGHKS and YYEKEE (reference sequence). Here the CDR3 reads CASSWRPRTNEQFF. As DNA, the CDR3 is TGTGCCAGCAGCTGGAGGCCGCGAACAAATGAGCAGTTCTTC.

The rearrangement joins TRBV3-1 (or the pseudogene TRBV3-2) to TRBJ1-4; D might be TRBD1 (6 bases). In germline, CDR1 is LGHDT, CDR2 YNNKEL (reference sequence). With 4 bases removed from V and 5 bases from J, the gap between germline ends came to 8 bases. There are 13 residues in the CDR3. CDR3 nucleotides: TGTGCCAGCAGCCGGACAGAAAATGAAAAACTGTTTTTT. Protein sequence: CASSRTENEKLFF.

The chain links TRBV7-9 to TRBJ2-1; TRBD2 agrees at 11 bases. The CDR3 totals 17 residues. Trimming at V came to 0 bases and at J to 7 bases, leaving 8 bases not matched to a gene. Germline lookup yields CDR1 SEHNR and CDR2 FQNEAQ (reference sequence). DNA for the CDR3: TGTGCCAGCAGCTTAGCGCGTAGCGGGGGGGCTGGGAATGAGCAGTTCTTC. Amino acids: CASSLARSGGAGNEQFF.

The chain couples TRBV7-9 to TRBJ2-7, with D possibly being TRBD1 (5 bases). This CDR3 is 15 amino acids long. Trimming took off 2 bases at V and 5 bases at J, with 16 bases between the two ends. The V gene's germline CDR1 is SEHNR and CDR2 FQNEAQ (reference sequence). The CDR3 is CASSLIGREKDEQYF. As DNA, the CDR3 is TGTGCCAGCAGCTTAATTGGCAGGGAAAAGGACGAGCAGTACTTC. The entire variable domain, with the rest obtained from reference TRBV7-9 and TRBJ2-7, is as follows: DTGVSQNPRHKITKRGQNVTFRCDPISEHNRLYWYRQTLGQGPEFLTYFQNEAQLEKSRLLSDRFSAERPKGSFSTLEIQRTEQGDSAMYLCASSLIGREKDEQYFGPGTRLTVT.

This rearrangement joins TRBV24-1 to TRBJ2-5, with TRBD2 as a possible D gene (6 bases). Trimming removed 4 bases at V and 3 bases at J, with 14 bases between. The CDR3 extends over 15 amino acids. Germline V gene lookup returns CDR1 KGHDR and CDR2 SFDVKD. The DNA of the CDR3 is TGTGCCACCAGTGACGGTGCGGGGTTAGAAGAGACCCAGTACTTC. Protein: CATSDGAGLEETQYF.

The chain carries TRBV2 and TRBJ1-5, with D perhaps TRBD1 (5 bases). Looked up from germline, CDR1 is SNHLY and CDR2 is FYNNEI. V was clipped by 4 bases and J by 2 bases, with 15 bases between them. CDR3 length equals 16 residues. The DNA for the CDR3 is TGTGCCAGCAGTGGCGAGGGAGGGGTGGGCAATCAGCCCCAGCATTTT. This codes for CASSGEGGVGNQPQHF. Drawing the rest from reference TRBV2 and TRBJ1-5, the complete variable domain is EPEVTQTPSHQVTQMGQEVILRCVPISNHLYFYWYRQILGQKVEFLVSFYNNEISEKSEIFDDQFSVERPDGSNFTLKIRSTKLEDSAMYFCASSGEGGVGNQPQHFGDGTRLSIL.

This clone was counted a few times. The rearrangement joins TRBV2 to TRBJ2-1; 11 nucleotides match TRBD2. In germline, CDR1 is SNHLY, CDR2 FYNNEI. The CDR3 has 18 amino acids. Losses at the gene ends were 8 bases for V and 0 bases for J; bases not matched to a gene: 12. The CDR3 region has the DNA TGTGCCAGCCCGAGGGCTAGCGGGGGGTTAAGCTCCTACAATGAGCAGTTCTTC. Translating it yields CASPRASGGLSSYNEQFF. Together with reference TRBV2 and TRBJ2-1, the CDR3 gives the full variable domain: EPEVTQTPSHQVTQMGQEVILRCVPISNHLYFYWYRQILGQKVEFLVSFYNNEISEKSEIFDDQFSVERPDGSNFTLKIRSTKLEDSAMYFCASPRASGGLSSYNEQFFGPGTRLTVL.

The chain links TRBV25-1 to TRBJ1-1, with a weak D call TRBD1 (5 bases). Germline V lookup: CDR1 MGHDK, CDR2 SYGVNS. CDR3 size: 13 residues. The V end lost 7 bases, the J end lost 4 bases, and 13 bases lay between the germline ends. The CDR3: CASNPGGVTEAFF. In nucleotides, the CDR3 is TGTGCCAGCAATCCGGGAGGGGTCACTGAAGCTTTCTTT.

This clone has a single count. The chain has TRBV18 and TRBJ1-3, with 7 bases matching TRBD1. CDR1 and CDR2 from the germline V gene are KGHSH and LQKENI. The CDR3 has 16 amino acids. Trimming at V came to 0 bases and at J to 3 bases, leaving 5 bases not matched to a gene. The CDR3 sequence is CASSPPAGGDGNTIYF. In DNA, the CDR3 is TGTGCCAGCTCACCACCGGCAGGGGGTGATGGAAACACCATATATTTT.

The chain links TRBV10-3 to TRBJ2-2, with TRBD2 matching 9 bases. Trimming at V came to 10 bases and at J to 2 bases, leaving 11 bases not matched to a gene. Germline V CDR1 and CDR2: ENHRY, SYGVKD. This CDR3 is 16 amino acids long. The CDR3: CASRASSGDNTGELFF. CDR3 DNA: TGTGCCAGCCGGGCCTCTAGCGGGGACAACACCGGGGAGCTGTTTTTT.

The rearrangement joins TRBV10-3 to TRBJ2-1; 9 bases agree with TRBD2. V trimming: 2 bases; J trimming: 7 bases; junction bases outside the gene matches: 9. This CDR3 region has 16 residues. CDR1 is ENHRY, CDR2 SYGVKD, per germline. CDR3 DNA: TGTGCCATCAGTGAGGGGACTAGCTGGAAGGGTAATGAGCAGTTCTTC. As protein: CAISEGTSWKGNEQFF.

The V call is TRBV28, the J call TRBJ2-7, with D possibly matching TRBD1 (6 bases). Germline V gene sequence: CDR1 MDHEN, CDR2 SYDVKM. CDR3 size: 12 residues. V was shortened by 10 bases and J by 3 bases, with 13 bases between the two germline ends. Here the CDR3 DNA reads TGTGCCACAGGACAGTTTTTCTACGAGCAGTACTTC. This translates into CATGQFFYEQYF.